The clone carrying this T cell receptor (beta chain) was seen more than once but under ten times. No antigen is known for it. This entry belongs to a study of early T cells in non-severe SARS-CoV-2 infection. Study details: The chains were unpaired, and the sequenced material was bulk RNA from unsorted whole blood.

Study-wide results and caveats: Anti-spike CD8 responses were favored by VDJdb matching, which missed private and CD4 specificities.

Individual cDNA molecules were tagged with unique molecular identifiers. MiXCR was run by TCRdb on the 5' RACE reads, yielding one entry per CDR3 protein. The table includes approximately 71,000 distinct CDR3 sequences, 12% to 15% detected once. V was shortened by 4 bases and J by 4 bases, with 13 bases between the two germline ends. From germline, CDR1 is DFQATT and CDR2 SNEGSKA (reference sequence). The CDR3 contains 13 residues. The rearrangement links TRBV20-1 to TRBJ1-2; perhaps TRBD1 as D (5 bases). Sequenced: whole blood. The TCR originated in an adult who was a healthcare worker with PCR-confirmed SARS-CoV-2 infection or an uninfected control (not recorded which). CDR3 nucleotide sequence: TGCAGTGCTAACCCAGACAGCCTCTATGGCTACACCTTC. It encodes CSANPDSLYGYTF.